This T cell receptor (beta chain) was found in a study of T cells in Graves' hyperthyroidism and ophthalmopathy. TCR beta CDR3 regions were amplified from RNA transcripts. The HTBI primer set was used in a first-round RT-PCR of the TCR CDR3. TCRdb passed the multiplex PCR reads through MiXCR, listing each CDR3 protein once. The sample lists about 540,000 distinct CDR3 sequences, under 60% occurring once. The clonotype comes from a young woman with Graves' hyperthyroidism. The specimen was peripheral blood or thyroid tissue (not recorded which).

The CDR3 spells CASSQEGGMNTEAFF. Here the CDR3 DNA reads TGTGCCAGCAGCCAAGAGGGAGGAATGAACACTGAAGCTTTCTTT. The chain has TRBV7-6 and TRBJ1-1; the D is unclear. From germline, CDR1 is SGHVS and CDR2 FNYEAQ. The CDR3 covers 15 residues. V was clipped by 5 bases and J by 0 bases, with 13 bases between them.